The subject of this entry is one TCR beta chain. This clone turned up a few times. The clone's antigen remains unknown. Nothing much larger sits one base from this clone, and base qualities are not available. TCRbeta CDR3 regions were amplified from genomic DNA using the immunoSEQ Assay, a bias-controlled multiplex PCR. In the original analysis: The number of nucleated cells in each sample was estimated by amplification of reference gene primers within the assay. Sequence reads were collapsed and filtered to measure the absolute abundance of every unique TCRbeta CDR3 rearrangement. For each sample, productive Simpson clonality was calculated as the square root of Simpson's diversity index over productive rearrangements. Drawn from immuneACCESS, this table holds only the in-frame rearrangements with V and J called that TCRdb kept. Clones are partly lost; checked studies trace under half to an unresolved V gene and leave the rest unexplained. V, J and clone size were drawn from that table, and D and trimming were deduced from the DNA. The sample includes roughly 480,000 clones, with roughly nine tenths observed a single time. The ten biggest clones cover around 0.92% of the sample.

In Seattle, one collaborating source enrolled patients while the infection was active and tracked those patients longitudinally over the course of disease. Whole blood was collected in K2EDTA tubes by collaborating institutions according to the institutions' own protocols. For TCRbeta analysis, collaborator samples were shipped as frozen whole blood, as isolated PBMCs, or as DNA extracted from either sample type. This sample is part of a study of blood T cell repertoires in COVID-19 (dated by TCRdb to about 2020). Notes on the research overall: The collaborator samples originated in the United States, Italy and Spain and spanned the acute and convalescent phases of COVID-19. The material from the prospective study consisted of cDNA or gDNA derived from T cells, B-cell-depleted T cells, or PBMCs. Deeply sampled blood TCRbeta repertoires from subjects exposed to, actively infected with, or recovered from COVID-19 were included in the dataset. The repertoires were released in a freely available public database meant as a resource for research on the immune response to SARS-CoV-2. Samples were obtained from the ongoing ImmuneRACE study (first 160 participants) and from about 1,300 subjects provided by 6 global collaborators. Sample metadata almost always included a de-identified subject ID, COVID-19 status, age in years and sex. Where HLA class I and class II types were available, the types were taken from metadata supplied by the sample provider, not from assay-based typing. Points the paper makes about the study in general: Clinical and demographic metadata were provided uncurated, with the amount varying by source and participant.

In the germline V gene (reference sequence), CDR1 corresponds to LGHDT and CDR2 to YNNKEL. Unmatched junction bases come to 5, with V trimmed by 8 bases and J by 1 base. The CDR3 sequence holds 14 residues, the cysteine and phenylalanine included. The entry retains the CDR3 DNA only, 42 bases that are in frame from base 1. The receptor chain draws on TRBV3-1 (or the pseudogene TRBV3-2) and TRBJ1-1; TRBD1 aligns with 9 central bases. The sample consisted of peripheral blood. This sequence was found in a man aged 18 to 29 with COVID-19, enrolled during active disease. The DNA sequence is as follows: TGTGCCAGCTCCGGGACAGGGAAGAACACTGAAGCTTTCTTT. Translated, it reads CASSGTGKNTEAFF.